The next 14 T cell receptor beta chains were all read from a single sample in a study of neurological immune-mediated disorders. Time point described: longitudinal time-point 1 (baseline). TCRdb redid the calling of the 5' RACE reads with MiXCR, one entry per CDR3 protein. The profile covers 55,000 to 80,000 distinct CDR3 sequences, with 12% to 15% appearing a single time and 4.6% taken by the ten largest. The source material was PBMCs. These TCRs come from a female donor with HTLV-1-associated myelopathy (HAM/TSP).

This clonotype was seen a handful of times. V usage is TRBV7-8 and J usage is TRBJ2-1; 12 nucleotides line up with TRBD2. The CDR3 is 18 amino acids. CDR1 and CDR2 (germline): SGHVS, FQNEAQ. V gave up 2 bases and J gave up 12 bases; unmatched junction bases: 17. The CDR3 spells CASSLTFIVASGGAGQFF. DNA of the CDR3: TGTGCCAGCAGCTTAACTTTCATCGTGGCTAGCGGGGGGGCTGGGCAGTTCTTC.

This clonotype was counted many times. V is TRBV5-1 and J is TRBJ2-3, with a tentative D call TRBD2 (6 bases). Per germline, CDR1 SGHRS and CDR2 YFSETQ. The V gene lost 2 bases and the J gene lost 3 bases, with 10 bases spanning the gap. The CDR3 consists of 14 residues. CDR3 sequence (DNA): TGCGCCAGCAGCTTACGGGACTTTACAGATACGCAGTATTTT. It translates to CASSLRDFTDTQYF.

In this sample, this clonotype turned up a few times. The chain is built from TRBV9 and TRBJ2-1, with TRBD1 matching over 8 bases. The CDR3 has 16 amino acids. In germline, CDR1 is SGDLS, CDR2 YYNGEE. J was trimmed by 5 bases and V by 4 bases; bases with no gene match: 11. The CDR3 reads CASSFAGGRGNNEQFF. Here the CDR3 DNA reads TGTGCCAGCAGCTTTGCAGGGGGCAGGGGGAACAATGAGCAGTTCTTC.

The chain employs TRBV5-1 and TRBJ2-4; TRBD2 aligns across 10 bases. Germline CDR1 SGHRS, CDR2 YFSETQ. Trimming cost V 1 base and J 3 bases; bases outside gene matches: 13. CDR3 length equals 19 residues. CDR3 in amino acids: CASSLKWGLALLGKNIQYF. In DNA, the CDR3 is TGCGCCAGCAGCTTGAAGTGGGGACTAGCGTTGTTGGGCAAAAACATTCAGTACTTC.

This clonotype was counted many times. V usage is TRBV5-1 and J usage is TRBJ2-5, with 7 nucleotides matching TRBD1. This CDR3 contains 12 residues. With 5 bases clipped from V and 8 bases from J, the junction kept 6 bases outside the gene matches. CDR1 and CDR2 from the germline V gene are SGHRS and YFSETQ. CDR3 loop: CASSSTGSTQYF. CDR3 coding DNA: TGCGCCAGCAGTTCGACAGGGAGCACCCAGTACTTC.

V gene TRBV27 combines with J gene TRBJ2-1; the D gene is possibly TRBD2 (6 bases). The V end was cut by 1 base, the J end by 6 bases, with 13 bases between. CDR1 and CDR2 from the germline V gene are MNHEY and SMNVEV (reference sequence). The CDR3 runs 15 residues. The CDR3 region is CASSLYVSGVNEQFF. The CDR3 nucleotides read TGTGCCAGCAGTTTATATGTCTCGGGGGTCAATGAGCAGTTCTTC.

This clonotype has more than one count but fewer than ten. The chain joins TRBV5-1 to TRBJ2-7, with 8 bases lining up with TRBD2. Germline CDR1 reads SGHRS; CDR2 reads YFSETQ. This CDR3 has 16 residues. V lost 4 bases, J lost 2 bases, and 11 bases stayed unmatched. In nucleotides, the CDR3 is TGCGCCAGCAGCCCTGGAGTCACTAGCGGCCCCTACGAGCAGTACTTC. As protein: CASSPGVTSGPYEQYF.

This clonotype is labeled as medium-sized (0.01 to 0.1%). The gene calls are TRBV5-1 and TRBJ2-2; D might be TRBD2 (5 bases). Trimming cost V 4 bases and J 6 bases, with 16 bases left between them. The CDR3 runs 15 residues. CDR1 and CDR2 (germline): SGHRS, YFSETQ. The CDR3 protein is CASSRTSGKAGELFF. The CDR3 bases are TGCGCCAGCAGCCGCACCTCGGGGAAAGCCGGGGAGCTGTTTTTT. The variable domain in full, completed from reference TRBV5-1 and TRBJ2-2, reads KAGVTQTPRYLIKTRGQQVTLSCSPISGHRSVSWYQQTPGQGLQFLFEYFSETQRNKGNFPGRFSGRQFSNSRSEMNVSTLELGDSALYLCASSRTSGKAGELFFGEGSRLTVL.

This clonotype was counted ten times or more. The rearrangement joins TRBV29-1 to TRBJ2-7; weak D call: TRBD2 (6 bases). The CDR3 is 13 residues long. V shed 5 bases and J shed 4 bases, with 15 bases lying between them. CDR1 SQVTM and CDR2 ANQGSEA come from the germline V gene. The CDR3 DNA reads as TGCAGCGTTTCAACTAGCCCTGGGTACGAGCAGTACTTC. It is translated as CSVSTSPGYEQYF.

This clonotype was recorded at least ten times. The chain employs TRBV20-1 and TRBJ2-5; no firm D call. V was pared by 1 base and J by 4 bases, with 7 bases between. Germline CDR1 reads DFQATT; CDR2 reads SNEGSKA (reference sequence). The CDR3 totals 12 residues. The CDR3 loop is CSARGGSETQYF. For the CDR3, the DNA is TGCAGTGCTAGAGGGGGTTCAGAGACCCAGTACTTC.

This clonotype was recorded a few times. The CDR3 DNA is TGTGCCAGCAGGAAAGGGGGCGCGGACGGGGAGCTGTTTTTT. This codes for CASRKGGADGELFF. The genes are TRBV6-6 and TRBJ2-2, with 7 bases aligning to TRBD1. The CDR3 totals 14 residues. V shed 6 bases and J 7 bases; nucleotides not matched to a gene: 8. CDR1 and CDR2 from the germline V gene are MNHNY and SVGAGI (reference sequence).

The chain carries TRBV5-1 and TRBJ2-7; TRBD1 matches at 7 bases. Unmatched junction bases numbered 3, after V lost 0 bases and J lost 0 bases. There are 15 residues in the CDR3. CDR1 SGHRS and CDR2 YFSETQ come from the germline V gene. CDR3 coding DNA: TGCGCCAGCAGCTTGGAAGGGGACAGCTCCTACGAGCAGTACTTC. Translating it yields CASSLEGDSSYEQYF.

This clonotype was observed a handful of times. One base away lies a much larger clone, so this may be a sequencing read error. The V and J genes are TRBV5-1 and TRBJ2-5, with TRBD2 matching over 9 bases. Looked up from germline, CDR1 is SGHRS and CDR2 is YFSETQ. V dropped 5 bases and J dropped 2; count of bases not matched to a gene: 4. This CDR3 is 14 amino acids long. The CDR3 here is CASSSGGQQETQYF. In DNA form, the CDR3 reads TGCGCCAGCAGTAGCGGGGGCCAACAAGAGACCCAGTACTTC. The full variable domain, rest sourced from reference TRBV5-1 and TRBJ2-5, is KAGVTQTPRYLIKTRGQQVTLSCSPISGHRSVSWYQQTPGQGLQFLFEYFSETQRNKGNFPGRFSGRQFSNSRSEMNVSTLELGDSALYLCASSSGGQQETQYFGPGTRLLVL.

This clonotype came up many times. V usage is TRBV12-3 or TRBV12-4 and J usage is TRBJ2-1; TRBD2 matches at 8 bases. Trimming cost V 4 bases and J 7 bases; bases outside gene matches: 12. CDR3 length: 16 amino acids. CDR3 sequence reads: CASSWGSGGPPNEQFF. The DNA for the CDR3 is TGTGCCAGCAGTTGGGGTTCGGGGGGGCCCCCGAATGAGCAGTTCTTC.